This T cell receptor (beta chain) was captured by sequencing in a study of blood T cell repertoires in COVID-19. This clone was observed a handful of times. Profiled with immunoSEQ multiplex PCR; TCRdb holds only in-frame clones, not every one. This table holds about 300,000 clones, approximately 88% found once. The germline gives CDR1 SGHNT, CDR2 YYREEE (reference sequence). The germline V and J ends were trimmed by 4 bases and 4 bases, with 14 bases remaining between them. The CDR3 covers 14 residues. V is TRBV5-4 and J is TRBJ1-2; TRBD1 might be the D (5 bases). The sequence was collected from a woman aged 25 to 39 who had recovered from COVID-19. Material: peripheral blood. The DNA for the CDR3 is TGTGCCAGCAGCCCAGTTACAGGAGTCTATGGCTACACCTTC. This sequence encodes CASSPVTGVYGYTF. Full variable domain (rest looked up from reference TRBV5-4 and TRBJ1-2): ETGVTQSPTHLIKTRGQQVTLRCSSQSGHNTVSWYQQALGQGPQFIFQYYREEENGRGNFPPRFSGLQFPNYSSELNVNALELDDSALYLCASSPVTGVYGYTFGSGTRLTVV.